This T cell receptor beta chain was captured by sequencing in a study of T cell repertoires in cytomegalovirus infection. Study-wide background: Use of recently identified HLA-C-restricted and well-studied HLA-B-restricted CMV epitopes was part of the study. Indications came from public TCR beta signatures; they pointed to CMV infection and to a matching HLA type.

This clonotype was seen at least ten times. The antigen is unknown. Germline CDR1 and CDR2: SGHTA and FQGNSA. V was cut by 9 bases and J by 7 bases, with 25 bases left in between. This CDR3 has 15 residues. TCRdb independently ran MiXCR on the reads; one entry per CDR3 protein. The sample records about 830,000 distinct CDR3 sequences, 30% to 35% being singletons. Findings and limits, study-wide: There were HLA-C-restricted CMV-specific TCR beta clonotypes dominating the ex vivo response. Cumulated frequencies of public TCR beta families served to identify carriers of CMV plus the relevant HLA.

This chain connects TRBV7-2 to TRBJ2-7; the D gene is possibly TRBD1 (6 bases). Specimen: cultured CD8+ T cells from PBMCs, collected from culture after CMV antigen stimulation. The sequence was obtained from a human donor in good health (CMV status not recorded). Some clones in this sample may be carry-over from other donors' samples. The CDR3 nucleotides are TGTGCCAGAATACCTAGATGCGGACAGAGGGGGGAGCAGTACTTC. Protein sequence: CARIPRCGQRGEQYF.